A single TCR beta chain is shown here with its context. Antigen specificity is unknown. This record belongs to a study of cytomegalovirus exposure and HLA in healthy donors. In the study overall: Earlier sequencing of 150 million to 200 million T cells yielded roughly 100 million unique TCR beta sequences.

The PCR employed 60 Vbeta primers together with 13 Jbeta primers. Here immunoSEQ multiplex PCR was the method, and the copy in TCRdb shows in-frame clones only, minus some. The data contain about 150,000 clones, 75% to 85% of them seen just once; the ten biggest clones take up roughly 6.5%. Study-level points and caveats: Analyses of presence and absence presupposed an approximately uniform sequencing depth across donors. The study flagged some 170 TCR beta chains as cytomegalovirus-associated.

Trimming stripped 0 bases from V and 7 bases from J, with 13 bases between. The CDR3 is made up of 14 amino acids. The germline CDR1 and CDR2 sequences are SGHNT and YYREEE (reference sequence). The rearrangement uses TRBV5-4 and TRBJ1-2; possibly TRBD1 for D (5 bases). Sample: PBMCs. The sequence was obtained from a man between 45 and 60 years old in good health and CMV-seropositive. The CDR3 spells CASSLELAGLGYTF. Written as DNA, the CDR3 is TGTGCCAGCAGCTTGGAACTCGCAGGGCTTGGCTACACCTTC.